The present T cell receptor beta chain was sequenced within a study of blood T cell repertoires in COVID-19. As for the study in general: Sources were T cells, B-cell-depleted T cells, or PBMCs; the material itself was cDNA or gDNA.

Generated by immunoSEQ multiplex PCR, the TCRdb table keeps only in-frame clones and is missing some. The data show tens of thousands of clones, around 90% seen once. CDR1 and CDR2 from the germline V gene are MNHEY and SVGAGI. Trimming shortened V by 8 bases and J by 4 bases, and 17 bases separated the two germline ends. The CDR3 consists of 14 residues. This chain connects TRBV6-5 to TRBJ1-1, with D possibly matching TRBD1 (6 bases). This clonotype was obtained from an older man with acute or convalescent COVID-19. Sequencing used peripheral blood. The chain's CDR3 is CASATRGGATEAFF. The CDR3 DNA is TGTGCCAGCGCCACCCGGGGGGGGGCCACTGAAGCTTTCTTT.